The 2 T cell receptor beta chains below come from one sample, sequenced in a study of read filtering for tumor transcriptome and immune sequencing (dated by TCRdb to about 2020). TCRdb records Illumina HiSeq 4000 as the sequencer. Starting from roughly 0.4 ug RNA, TCR libraries were constructed with the Immunoverse kit using molecular barcoded adaptors that cover the alpha/delta and beta/gamma chains. The public reads were reanalyzed by TCRdb: fastp trimming at Q25, MiXCR alignment, in-frame beta chains only. All rows with the same CDR3 protein become a single entry with the most common DNA and genes. The sample table holds about 37,000 distinct CDR3 sequences, of which 12% were seen once. The top ten constitute around 35% of the sample. Sequencing used a population of CD138-negative cells sorted from bone marrow. In light of the paper, this sample's cell subset or site label describes: bone marrow mononuclear cells depleted of CD138+ plasma/myeloma cells by negative magnetic selection. The receptor set was obtained from a donor aged 40 or over with multiple myeloma.

The sample holds many counts of this clonotype. V and J are TRBV20-1 and TRBJ1-2; D may be TRBD1 (5 bases). The V end lost 6 bases, the J end lost 4 bases, and 18 bases lay between the germline ends. The germline gives CDR1 DFQATT, CDR2 SNEGSKA (reference sequence). CDR3 length equals 14 residues. The CDR3 region has the DNA TGCAGTGCCCAGAGGGGACGCGAAGGCTATGGCTACACCTTC. Translating it yields CSAQRGREGYGYTF.

To note about this clonotype: A junction end diverges from the germline sequence, so it may reflect a read error. The chain carries TRBV28 and TRBJ2-1; 8 bases match TRBD1. Germline CDR1 reads MDHEN; CDR2 reads SYDVKM. There are 13 residues in the CDR3. CDR3 nucleotides: TGTGCCAGCGGTTTTTACAGGGGGAATGAGCGGTTCTTC. Its translation: CASGFYRGNERFF.